The T cell receptor beta chain under discussion was sequenced for a study of CD8+ T cells in alopecia areata (dated by TCRdb to the late 2010s). Regarding the complete study: The treated patients took part in an open-label pilot trial in which moderate-to-severe alopecia areata was treated with oral tofacitinib at 5 to 10 mg twice daily. Tofacitinib was given for 6 to 18 months, followed by 6 months of follow-up off drug to assess delayed response and recurrence. High-throughput TCRbeta sequencing was used to examine T cell clonal expansion in alopecia areata in both the C3H/HeJ mouse model and human patients. Human TCRbeta sequencing covered scalp tissue and sorted CD4+ and CD8+ peripheral blood T cells from patchy and totalis/universalis alopecia areata patients and healthy controls. The RNA source kit depended on sample type: the PAXgene miRNA kit for fixed scalp, the miRNeasy kit for PBMCs, and the RNeasy kit for mouse skin. Biopsies were taken from tofacitinib-treated patients at baseline and at 4 and 24 weeks of treatment, and a later scalp biopsy was taken in several of the tofacitinib-treated patients. immunoSEQ multiplex PCR using 35 Vbeta forward primers and 13 Jbeta reverse primers was used to amplify TCRbeta CDR3 regions. Clonality in the scalp was compared among normal scalp (n=4), patchy alopecia areata scalp (n=8), and alopecia totalis/universalis scalp (n=8).

Library preparation was by the immunoSEQ multiplex PCR assay. To provide template for TCR sequencing, every sample had RNA extracted and reverse transcribed into cDNA. SuperScript III was used for first-strand cDNA synthesis, primed with a 2:1 mix of oligo-dT and random hexamers. Amplification bias was assessed with a synthetic immune receptor repertoire, and residual bias was removed computationally. In the original analysis: Raw reads were preprocessed to remove errors, and CDR3 was defined according to IMGT conventions as the region from the conserved cysteine to phenylalanine. Clonality was computed as 1 minus the Shannon entropy, with the entropy normalized by log2 of the number of productive unique TCRs. Whether scalp clones were CD4 or CD8 was inferred by matching scalp TCRbeta sequences against CD4 and CD8 repertoires sorted from blood. What TCRdb holds here is the immuneACCESS table cut down to in-frame rearrangements. Part of the clones is not present; checked against another copy, under half of the missing clones reflect an unresolved V gene, and the others are unexplained. The V and J calls and the clone size are those of that table, but D and trimming were determined from the DNA. This sample lists roughly 250,000 clones; 67% were detected once. The top ten clonotypes cover 1% to 1.5% of the sample.

The full study reports these points: Compared with normal scalp, lesional scalp, particularly in alopecia totalis/universalis, had higher clonality and more expanded CD8+ clones, which suggests antigenic drive. Resident alphabeta T cells in normal human skin are also sequenced, complicating scalp TCR repertoire analysis, unlike mouse skin dominated by gammadelta T cells. Shared TCR sequences between patients were less evident than in mice, which may be partly attributable to HLA diversity in the patient population.

Read against the paper, the sample's time point label means: baseline before oral tofacitinib. From alopecia areata patients, peripheral blood was collected along with lesional scalp punch biopsies. PBMCs were isolated by density centrifugation and stained for CD3, CD4 and CD8, after which CD4+ and CD8+ T cells were sorted on a FACSAria. Comment on this clone: Its cognate antigen has yet to be identified. Base qualities are not provided; no much larger clone lies one nucleotide away.

Source: CD4+ T cells sorted from blood, taken at week 0. This TCR was sampled from a human donor with alopecia areata.

The CDR3 here reads CASSPTRGGFYNEQFF. The DNA sequence is as follows: TGTGCCAGCAGCCCCACACGAGGGGGGTTTTACAATGAGCAGTTCTTC. The sequence links TRBV7-8 to TRBJ2-1, with the D call perhaps TRBD1 or TRBD2, each one matching 6 bases. V and J lose 5 bases and 4 bases, and a span of 18 bases separates them. The CDR3 runs 16 amino acids, cysteine and phenylalanine included. The read is trimmed to its CDR3 DNA, 48 bases read in frame from base 1. Via the germline V gene, CDR1 is SGHVS and CDR2 FQNEAQ.